These 18 T cell receptor beta chains originate from one sample sequenced in a study of T cell responses to AZD1222 COVID-19 vaccine (dated by TCRdb to the early 2020s). Library method: the immunoSEQ multiplex PCR assay. Here the immuneACCESS table is served through TCRdb, limited to in-frame sequences with V and J called. Missing clones are a known gap in these copies; in checked studies unresolved V genes cover under half, and the rest lacks a known reason. Present in this sample are 75,000 to 80,000 clones, about 90% of which were seen just once. The top ten hold around 1.5% of the sample. The time point label, read with the paper, signifies: about 28 days (+/-7) after the second vaccine dose. Sequences were derived from peripheral blood, sampled 28 days after the second AZD1222 dose. These receptors all stem from an adult who received the AZD1222 COVID-19 vaccine.

This chain links TRBV25-1 with TRBJ1-2; tentatively, D is TRBD1 (6 bases). Trimming stripped 6 bases from V and 0 bases from J, with 17 bases between. The V gene's germline CDR1 is MGHDK and CDR2 SYGVNS. The CDR3 sequence is 16 residues long. CDR3 region: CASSSTGAGANYGYTF. CDR3 DNA: TGTGCCAGCAGCTCAACCGGGGCAGGGGCTAACTATGGCTACACCTTC.

The chain recombines TRBV20-1 with TRBJ2-1, with a tentative D call TRBD2 (5 bases). The CDR3 loop spans 11 amino acids. V was shortened by 3 bases and J by 10 bases, with 10 bases between the two germline ends. Looked up from germline, CDR1 is DFQATT and CDR2 is SNEGSKA (reference sequence). The chain's CDR3 is CSARRATEQFF. The CDR3 nucleotides read TGCAGTGCTAGGAGGGCTACAGAGCAGTTCTTC.

This chain links TRBV27 with TRBJ2-7; D ambiguous. The CDR3 runs 11 residues. The V end lost 8 bases, the J end lost 3 bases, and 8 bases lay between the germline ends. CDR1 MNHEY and CDR2 SMNVEV come from the germline V gene (reference sequence). The CDR3 region is CASGPNYEQYF. The CDR3 bases are TGTGCCAGCGGCCCTAACTACGAGCAGTACTTC.

J is TRBJ2-7 and V is TRBV12-5; D tentatively reads TRBD1 or TRBD2 (6 bases each). Deletions cut 7 bases from V and 3 bases from J, with 19 bases between. Germline-derived CDR1 and CDR2 are LGHNT and FRNRAP. This CDR3 comprises 15 residues. The CDR3 loop reads CASALSVGGGYEQYF. DNA for the CDR3: TGTGCTAGTGCCCTTTCAGTTGGAGGGGGCTACGAGCAGTACTTC.

The chain combines TRBV2 with TRBJ2-6; a possible D gene is TRBD2 (5 bases). Between the trimmed V and J ends, which lost 4 bases and 0 bases, there was a span of 7 bases. The germline CDR1 and CDR2 sequences are SNHLY and FYNNEI. CDR3 length: 15 residues. The CDR3: CASSVGSSGANVLTF. As DNA, the CDR3 is TGTGCCAGCAGTGTGGGGAGCTCTGGGGCCAACGTCCTGACTTTC.

The rearrangement uses TRBV6-1 and TRBJ2-7; no firm D call. V lost 2 bases to trimming and J lost 6 bases, with 8 bases between them. CDR1 is MNHNS and CDR2 is SASEGT in the germline V gene. The CDR3 length is 12 residues. The CDR3 DNA follows: TGTGCCAGCAGTGAAAACAGCCGCGAGCAGTACTTC. Translation: CASSENSREQYF.

The chain combines TRBV9 with TRBJ1-3; 10 nucleotides agree with TRBD1. This CDR3 spans 16 amino acids. V gave up 0 bases and J gave up 2 bases; unmatched junction bases: 2. In germline, CDR1 is SGDLS, CDR2 YYNGEE. The CDR3 spells CASSVGQGAAGNTIYF. The CDR3 DNA sequence: TGTGCCAGCAGCGTAGGACAGGGGGCGGCTGGAAACACCATATATTTT.

This chain connects TRBV12-3 or TRBV12-4 to TRBJ1-2; D is uncertain. This CDR3 comprises 13 residues. V lost 2 bases, J lost 8 bases, and 12 bases lay in between. DNA for the CDR3: TGTGCCAGCAGTTTAACACAGTCTGGCGGCTACACCTTC. It yields the protein CASSLTQSGGYTF.

The V and J genes are TRBV4-3 and TRBJ2-4, with a weak D call TRBD2 (6 bases). This CDR3 has 14 amino acids. Trimming shortened V by 0 bases and J by 5 bases, and 8 bases separated the two germline ends. Per the germline V gene, CDR1 is LGHNA and CDR2 is YSLEER. Written as DNA, the CDR3 is TGCGCCAGCAGCCAAGACCCGGGGGAAAACATTCAGTACTTC. Translated: CASSQDPGENIQYF.

The chain links TRBV28 to TRBJ2-1; 9 nucleotides agree with TRBD1. The CDR3 extends over 16 amino acids. With V trimmed by 4 bases and J by 7 bases, 11 bases remained unmatched. Germline CDR1 and CDR2: MDHEN and SYDVKM. The CDR3 region is CASSYTRTGESNEQFF. The CDR3 coding sequence is TGTGCCAGCAGTTACACTCGGACAGGGGAATCAAATGAGCAGTTCTTC.

The chain has TRBV11-2 and TRBJ2-7, with D possibly matching TRBD1 (5 bases). The CDR3 is made up of 14 amino acids. Trimming took 0 bases from V and 4 from J, leaving 10 bases between them. Germline CDR1 reads SGHAT; CDR2 reads FQNNGV. The DNA for the CDR3 is TGTGCCAGCAGCTTAGAGGCAGGGAAGTACGAGCAGTACTTC. It specifies CASSLEAGKYEQYF.

This chain joins TRBV11-3 and TRBJ2-2; 8 nucleotides agree with TRBD1. Germline V CDR1 and CDR2: SGHNT, YENEEA. The V and J ends lost 5 bases and 6 bases, in that order; junction bases with no gene match: 8. This CDR3 comprises 15 residues. CDR3 nucleotides: TGTGCCAGCAGCCCTCGACAGGGGATCGCCGGGGAGCTGTTTTTT. Translation gives CASSPRQGIAGELFF.

This clone was found a few times. The chain carries TRBV4-1 and TRBJ2-7; 7 bases fit TRBD1. The J segment lost 3 bases and the V segment lost 0 bases, leaving 5 bases of the junction unmatched. The germline V gene has CDR1 MGHRA and CDR2 YSYEKL. The CDR3 loop spans 15 amino acids. The CDR3 DNA reads as TGCGCCAGCAGCCAAGAGGACAGGTACTTCTACGAGCAGTACTTC. It encodes CASSQEDRYFYEQYF.

The chain combines TRBV28 with TRBJ2-7, with no clear D. Germline CDR1 reads MDHEN; CDR2 reads SYDVKM. This CDR3 spans 14 amino acids. V was trimmed by 2 bases and J by 4 bases, leaving 12 bases between them. CDR3 nucleotides: TGTGCCAGCAGTTTAGCCCAGCTCAGTTACGAGCAGTACTTC. It is translated as CASSLAQLSYEQYF.

The chain carries TRBV28 and TRBJ2-1; D gene ambiguous. CDR1 MDHEN and CDR2 SYDVKM come from the germline V gene. Trimming pared 4 bases from V and 7 bases from J, leaving 8 bases between. The CDR3 is 12 residues long. The CDR3 DNA reads TGTGCCAGCAGTTCCCTTACAAATGAGCAGTTCTTC. This codes for CASSSLTNEQFF.

V is TRBV5-1 and J is TRBJ2-2; D is perhaps TRBD1 (6 bases). V lost 4 bases and J lost 2, with 9 bases in between. CDR3 length equals 14 residues. The germline V gene has CDR1 SGHRS and CDR2 YFSETQ. CDR3 amino acids: CASSRGGNTGELFF. The DNA of the CDR3 is TGCGCCAGCAGCCGAGGGGGAAACACCGGGGAGCTGTTTTTT.

The V call is TRBV27, the J call TRBJ1-2; D not certain. The length of the CDR3 is 11 residues. Trimming took off 0 bases at V and 7 bases at J, with 3 bases between the two ends. Germline loops: CDR1 MNHEY, CDR2 SMNVEV (reference sequence). This CDR3 reads CASSLSGGYTF. DNA for the CDR3: TGTGCCAGCAGTTTATCGGGTGGCTACACCTTC.

The chain recombines TRBV10-2 with TRBJ1-1; a weak D match, TRBD1 (5 bases). The CDR3 length is 14 residues. CDR1 is WSHSY and CDR2 is SAAADI in the germline V gene. V was clipped by 3 bases and J by 1 base, with 9 bases between them. CDR3: CASSDPGTNTEAFF. The CDR3 DNA sequence: TGCGCCAGCAGTGACCCCGGGACGAACACTGAAGCTTTCTTT.